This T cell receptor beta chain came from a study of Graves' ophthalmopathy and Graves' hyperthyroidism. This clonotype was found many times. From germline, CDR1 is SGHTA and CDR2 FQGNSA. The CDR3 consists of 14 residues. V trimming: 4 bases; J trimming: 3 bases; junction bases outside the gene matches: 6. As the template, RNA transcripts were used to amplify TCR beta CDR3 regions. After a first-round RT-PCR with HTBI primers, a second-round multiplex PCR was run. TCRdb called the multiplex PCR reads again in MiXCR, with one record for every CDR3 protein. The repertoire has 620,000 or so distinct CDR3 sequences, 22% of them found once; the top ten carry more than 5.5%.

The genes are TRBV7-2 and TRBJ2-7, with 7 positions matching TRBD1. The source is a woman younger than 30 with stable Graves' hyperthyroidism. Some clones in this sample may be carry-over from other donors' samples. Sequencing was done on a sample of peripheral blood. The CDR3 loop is CASSSMGQSYEQYF. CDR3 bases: TGTGCCAGCAGCTCCATGGGACAGAGCTACGAGCAGTACTTC.